A selection of T cell receptor beta chains follows, all from one sample in a study of blood T cell repertoires in COVID-19. Produced via immunoSEQ multiplex PCR; TCRdb's table is partial and in-frame only. The sample carries about 80,000 clones, roughly 88% recorded once. The sample taken for sequencing was peripheral blood. Receptors were obtained from a woman at least 80 years old with acute or convalescent COVID-19. Each CDR3 is given with its conserved first and last residue. The order of the fields is V gene, D gene, clone size, J gene, CDR3 DNA, CDR3 protein. A D gene is named only where the DNA matches it firmly. Clone size is shown for a subset of rows, as once, few, many or a class of expanded clone.

V gene: TRBV5-5
D gene: TRBD2
clone size: -
J gene: TRBJ2-5
CDR3 DNA: TGTGCCAGCAGCCGAACTAGCGTTGGACAAGAGACCCAGTACTTC
CDR3 protein: CASSRTSVGQETQYF

V gene: TRBV12-5
D gene: TRBD2
clone size: -
J gene: TRBJ2-2
CDR3 DNA: TGTGCTAGTGGTTTGGGACTAGCGGGACACGGGGAGCTGTTTTTT
CDR3 protein: CASGLGLAGHGELFF

V gene: TRBV3-1/TRBV3-2
D gene: -
clone size: -
J gene: TRBJ2-5
CDR3 DNA: TGTGCCAGCAGCCAGCGGGCGCGGCAAGAGACCCAGTACTTC
CDR3 protein: CASSQRARQETQYF

V gene: TRBV2
D gene: -
clone size: -
J gene: TRBJ2-1
CDR3 DNA: TGTGCCAGCCGTGGCGGAGGTTACGGTGAGCAGTTCTTC
CDR3 protein: CASRGGGYGEQFF

V gene: TRBV18
D gene: -
clone size: -
J gene: TRBJ1-1
CDR3 DNA: TGTGCCAGCTCACCACCGAACGGGCAGGGCGCGGTAACTGAAGCTTTCTTT
CDR3 protein: CASSPPNGQGAVTEAFF

V gene: TRBV4-1
D gene: -
clone size: -
J gene: TRBJ2-1
CDR3 DNA: TGCGCCAGCAGCCCTTTGAGAGGGTACAATGAGCAGTTCTTC
CDR3 protein: CASSPLRGYNEQFF

V gene: TRBV18
D gene: TRBD1
clone size: -
J gene: TRBJ1-2
CDR3 DNA: TGTGCCAGCTCGCCGGGACAGGGCCTAAACTATGGCTACACCTTC
CDR3 protein: CASSPGQGLNYGYTF

V gene: TRBV30
D gene: TRBD1
clone size: -
J gene: TRBJ2-2
CDR3 DNA: TGTGCCTGGAGTGGCAGGGGGCGTTCGAACACCGGGGAGCTGTTTTTT
CDR3 protein: CAWSGRGRSNTGELFF

V gene: TRBV6-5
D gene: TRBD1
clone size: -
J gene: TRBJ1-1
CDR3 DNA: TGTGCCAGCAGATTGCGACAGGGAACGAACACTGAAGCTTTCTTT
CDR3 protein: CASRLRQGTNTEAFF

V gene: TRBV12-3/TRBV12-4
D gene: -
clone size: -
J gene: TRBJ1-1
CDR3 DNA: TGTGCCAGCAGCCGCGGACAGCTGGAAGCTTTCTTT
CDR3 protein: CASSRGQLEAFF

V gene: TRBV7-2
D gene: -
clone size: once
J gene: TRBJ1-1
CDR3 DNA: TGTGCCAGCAGCTTAAACGCTCGGACTGAAGCTTTCTTT
CDR3 protein: CASSLNARTEAFF

V gene: TRBV4-3
D gene: -
clone size: -
J gene: TRBJ1-4
CDR3 DNA: TGCGCCAGCAGCCAAGAGGAGGCGCGGAATGAAAAACTGTTTTTT
CDR3 protein: CASSQEEARNEKLFF

V gene: TRBV5-6
D gene: TRBD1
clone size: -
J gene: TRBJ2-3
CDR3 DNA: TGTGCCAGCGACAGGGGGGGCACAGATACGCAGTATTTT
CDR3 protein: CASDRGGTDTQYF

V gene: TRBV12-5
D gene: TRBD2
clone size: -
J gene: TRBJ2-1
CDR3 DNA: TGTGCTAGTGGTTTGAGCGGGGGAGTAGGTTACAATGAGCAGTTCTTC
CDR3 protein: CASGLSGGVGYNEQFF

V gene: TRBV18
D gene: -
clone size: -
J gene: TRBJ2-5
CDR3 DNA: TGTGCCAGCTCACCTTACAGCCAAGAGACCCAGTACTTC
CDR3 protein: CASSPYSQETQYF

V gene: TRBV19
D gene: TRBD2
clone size: -
J gene: TRBJ2-1
CDR3 DNA: TGTGCCAGTAGTATCAGTAACGCTGGACTAGCGGGACCCAACTCCTACAATGAGCAGTTCTTC
CDR3 protein: CASSISNAGLAGPNSYNEQFF

V gene: TRBV29-1
D gene: TRBD2
clone size: -
J gene: TRBJ2-3
CDR3 DNA: TGCAGCGTTGAACAAGTAGCGGGAGTGGTAGATACGCAGTATTTT
CDR3 protein: CSVEQVAGVVDTQYF

V gene: TRBV4-2
D gene: TRBD2
clone size: -
J gene: TRBJ2-1
CDR3 DNA: TGTGCCAGCAGCACGGGACTAGCGGGGGGGTACAATGAGCAGTTCTTC
CDR3 protein: CASSTGLAGGYNEQFF

V gene: TRBV6-5
D gene: TRBD2
clone size: -
J gene: TRBJ2-5
CDR3 DNA: TGTGCCAGCTATCCCGGGACTAGCGGCAGCCAGACCCAGTACTTC
CDR3 protein: CASYPGTSGSQTQYF

V gene: TRBV11-2
D gene: TRBD2
clone size: -
J gene: TRBJ2-3
CDR3 DNA: TGTGCCAGCAGTTTTAGCGGGAGGCCAGGGGCAGATACGCAGTATTTT
CDR3 protein: CASSFSGRPGADTQYF

V gene: TRBV12-3/TRBV12-4
D gene: -
clone size: -
J gene: TRBJ1-2
CDR3 DNA: TGTGCCAGCAGTTTAAACAGGGACTATGGCTACACCTTC
CDR3 protein: CASSLNRDYGYTF

V gene: TRBV7-7
D gene: TRBD2
clone size: -
J gene: TRBJ2-1
CDR3 DNA: TGTGCTAGCAGCTCAGGGACTAGCGGCAACAATGAGCAGTTCTTC
CDR3 protein: CASSSGTSGNNEQFF

V gene: TRBV11-2
D gene: -
clone size: -
J gene: TRBJ2-2
CDR3 DNA: TGTGCCAGCAGCTCCCGGACACGGAACACCGGGGAGCTGTTTTTT
CDR3 protein: CASSSRTRNTGELFF

V gene: TRBV2
D gene: TRBD2
clone size: -
J gene: TRBJ2-5
CDR3 DNA: TGTGCCAGCAGGGCAACTAGCGGGGGGGCCTCAGGAGGCGGGGAGACCCAGTACTTC
CDR3 protein: CASRATSGGASGGGETQYF

V gene: TRBV2
D gene: -
clone size: -
J gene: TRBJ2-7
CDR3 DNA: TGTGCCAGCAGTATAACAACCTACGAGCAGTACTTC
CDR3 protein: CASSITTYEQYF

V gene: TRBV24-1
D gene: -
clone size: few
J gene: TRBJ2-2
CDR3 DNA: TGTGCCACCAGTGCGTCGTGGGGGACGGGGGGCGGCTCCGGGGAGCTGTTTTTT
CDR3 protein: CATSASWGTGGGSGELFF

V gene: TRBV19
D gene: TRBD2
clone size: -
J gene: TRBJ2-6
CDR3 DNA: TGTGCCAGTAGTATAGGACTAGCGGGGTTCTTCTCTGGGGCCAACGTCCTGACTTTC
CDR3 protein: CASSIGLAGFFSGANVLTF

V gene: TRBV7-2
D gene: TRBD1
clone size: -
J gene: TRBJ1-1
CDR3 DNA: TGTGCCAGCGGACAGGGGGCTAGCACTGAAGCTTTCTTT
CDR3 protein: CASGQGASTEAFF

V gene: TRBV6-2/TRBV6-3
D gene: TRBD2
clone size: -
J gene: TRBJ2-1
CDR3 DNA: TGTGCCAGCAGTCCCGGACTAGCGGGGACTAAAAACAACAATGAGCAGTTCTTC
CDR3 protein: CASSPGLAGTKNNNEQFF

V gene: TRBV4-2
D gene: -
clone size: -
J gene: TRBJ1-5
CDR3 DNA: TGTGCCAGCAGCCAAGACAGGGTGGGTCAGCCCCAGCATTTT
CDR3 protein: CASSQDRVGQPQHF

V gene: TRBV30
D gene: TRBD2
clone size: -
J gene: TRBJ2-1
CDR3 DNA: TGTGCCTGGGGACTAGCGGGTACCTACAATGAGCAGTTCTTC
CDR3 protein: CAWGLAGTYNEQFF

V gene: TRBV7-6
D gene: TRBD2
clone size: -
J gene: TRBJ2-2
CDR3 DNA: TGTGCCAGCAGCTTAGACCTAGCGGGAGGGCCAGGGGAGCTGTTTTTT
CDR3 protein: CASSLDLAGGPGELFF

V gene: TRBV18
D gene: TRBD2
clone size: -
J gene: TRBJ2-5
CDR3 DNA: TGTGCCAGCTCACCACCGTGGGCTAGCGGCTCTCAAGAGACCCAGTACTTC
CDR3 protein: CASSPPWASGSQETQYF

V gene: TRBV18
D gene: -
clone size: few
J gene: TRBJ1-4
CDR3 DNA: TGTGCCAGCTCACCAGGAGACAGGCAAGCGGAAAAACTGTTTTTT
CDR3 protein: CASSPGDRQAEKLFF

V gene: TRBV30
D gene: TRBD2
clone size: -
J gene: TRBJ2-3
CDR3 DNA: TGTGCCTGGAGTCCCATCGGAGCGGGAGTCCCCTGGGCGCAGTATTTT
CDR3 protein: CAWSPIGAGVPWAQYF

V gene: TRBV7-9
D gene: -
clone size: once
J gene: TRBJ1-4
CDR3 DNA: TGTGCCAGCAGCTTAGGGGGCTATGAAAAACTGTTTTTT
CDR3 protein: CASSLGGYEKLFF

V gene: TRBV2
D gene: TRBD1
clone size: -
J gene: TRBJ2-1
CDR3 DNA: TGTGCCAGCAGTGAAGAGTCAGGGACAGGGCGGTTCTTC
CDR3 protein: CASSEESGTGRFF

V gene: TRBV13
D gene: TRBD2
clone size: -
J gene: TRBJ2-7
CDR3 DNA: TGTGCCAGCAGCTCCTCCCTAGCGGACTCCTACGAGCAGTACTTC
CDR3 protein: CASSSSLADSYEQYF